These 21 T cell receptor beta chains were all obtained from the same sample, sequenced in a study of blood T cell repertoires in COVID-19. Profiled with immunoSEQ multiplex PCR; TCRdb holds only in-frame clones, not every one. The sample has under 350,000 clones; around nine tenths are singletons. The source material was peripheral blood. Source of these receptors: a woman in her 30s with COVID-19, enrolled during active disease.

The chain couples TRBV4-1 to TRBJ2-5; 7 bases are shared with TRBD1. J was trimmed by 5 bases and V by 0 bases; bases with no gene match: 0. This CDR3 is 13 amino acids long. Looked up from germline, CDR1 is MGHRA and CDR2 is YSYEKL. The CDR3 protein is CASSQEQGETQYF. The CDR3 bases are TGCGCCAGCAGCCAAGAACAGGGGGAGACCCAGTACTTC.

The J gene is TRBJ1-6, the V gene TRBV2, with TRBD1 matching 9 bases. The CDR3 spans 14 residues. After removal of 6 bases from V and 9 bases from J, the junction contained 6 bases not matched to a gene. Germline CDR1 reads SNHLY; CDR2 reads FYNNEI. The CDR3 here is CASSGQGPGSPLHF. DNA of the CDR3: TGTGCCAGCAGCGGACAGGGGCCGGGTTCACCCCTCCACTTT.

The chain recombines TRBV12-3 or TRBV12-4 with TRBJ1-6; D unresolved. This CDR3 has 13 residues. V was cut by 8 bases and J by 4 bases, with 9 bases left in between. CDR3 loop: CASRVGYNSPLHF. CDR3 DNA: TGTGCCAGCCGGGTAGGATATAATTCACCCCTCCACTTT.

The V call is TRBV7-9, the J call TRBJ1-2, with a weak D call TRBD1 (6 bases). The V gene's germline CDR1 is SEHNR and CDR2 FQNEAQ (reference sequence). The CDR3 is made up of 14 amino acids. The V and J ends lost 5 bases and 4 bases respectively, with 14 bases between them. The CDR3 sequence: CASSRREGVYGYTF. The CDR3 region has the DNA TGTGCCAGCAGCCGCCGAGAGGGGGTCTATGGCTACACCTTC.

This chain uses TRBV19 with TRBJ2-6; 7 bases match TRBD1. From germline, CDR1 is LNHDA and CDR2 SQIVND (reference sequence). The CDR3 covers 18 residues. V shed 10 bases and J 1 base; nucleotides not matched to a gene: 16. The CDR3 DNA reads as TGTGCCATTATACGCCCGGGACAGCCTAAATCTGGGGCCAACGTCCTGACTTTC. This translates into CAIIRPGQPKSGANVLTF.

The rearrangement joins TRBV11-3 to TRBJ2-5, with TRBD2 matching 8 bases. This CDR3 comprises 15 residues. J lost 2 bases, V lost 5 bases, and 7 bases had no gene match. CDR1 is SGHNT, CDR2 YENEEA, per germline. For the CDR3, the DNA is TGTGCCAGCAGCCGAAGCGGGGGTTTACAAGAGACCCAGTACTTC. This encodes CASSRSGGLQETQYF.

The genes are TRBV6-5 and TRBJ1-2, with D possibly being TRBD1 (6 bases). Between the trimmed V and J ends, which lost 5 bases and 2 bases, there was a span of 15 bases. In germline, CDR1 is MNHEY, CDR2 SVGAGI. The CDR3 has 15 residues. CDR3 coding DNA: TGTGCCAGCAGTCCCCCTACAGGGTCCAACTATGGCTACACCTTC. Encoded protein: CASSPPTGSNYGYTF.

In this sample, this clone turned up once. The CDR3 sequence is CASSSGGGEQYF. CDR3 sequence (DNA): TGTGCCAGCAGCTCCGGGGGGGGCGAGCAGTACTTC. The V gene is TRBV7-6, the J gene TRBJ2-7, with TRBD2 matching 8 bases. CDR1 SGHVS and CDR2 FNYEAQ come from the germline V gene. The CDR3 sequence is 12 residues long. With 4 bases clipped from V and 6 bases from J, the junction kept 2 bases outside the gene matches.

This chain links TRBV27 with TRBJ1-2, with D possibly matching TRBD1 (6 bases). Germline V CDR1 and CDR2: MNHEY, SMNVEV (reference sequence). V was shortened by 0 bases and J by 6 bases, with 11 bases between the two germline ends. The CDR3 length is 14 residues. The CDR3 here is CASSLSGGAHGYTF. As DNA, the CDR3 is TGTGCCAGCAGTTTATCGGGGGGGGCGCATGGCTACACCTTC.

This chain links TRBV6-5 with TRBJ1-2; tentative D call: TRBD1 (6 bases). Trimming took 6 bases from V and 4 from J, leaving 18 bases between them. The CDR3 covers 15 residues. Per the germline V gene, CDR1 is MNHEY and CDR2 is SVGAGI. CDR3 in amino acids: CASRLSTGTRYGYTF. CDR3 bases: TGTGCCAGCAGACTATCAACCGGGACACGCTATGGCTACACCTTC.

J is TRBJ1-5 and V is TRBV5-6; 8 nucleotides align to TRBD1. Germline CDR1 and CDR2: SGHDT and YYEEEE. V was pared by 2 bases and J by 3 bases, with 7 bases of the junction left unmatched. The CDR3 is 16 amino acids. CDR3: CASSFRQGAINQPQHF. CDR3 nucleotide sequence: TGTGCCAGCAGCTTCCGCCAGGGGGCGATCAATCAGCCCCAGCATTTT.

The CDR3 protein is CASGLGTARTDTQYF. The CDR3 coding sequence is TGTGCTAGTGGTTTGGGGACAGCTCGCACAGATACGCAGTATTTT. This chain connects TRBV12-5 to TRBJ2-3, with D possibly being TRBD1 (6 bases). There are 15 residues in the CDR3. The germline V gene has CDR1 LGHNT and CDR2 FRNRAP. The V and J ends lost 1 base and 1 base respectively, with 9 bases between them.

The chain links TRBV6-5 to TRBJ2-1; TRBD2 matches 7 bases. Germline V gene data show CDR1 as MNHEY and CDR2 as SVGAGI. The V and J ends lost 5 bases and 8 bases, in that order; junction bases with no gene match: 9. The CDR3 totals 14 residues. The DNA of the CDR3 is TGTGCCAGCAGTAGCGGGATTCCCTTCGATGAGCAGTTCTTC. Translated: CASSSGIPFDEQFF.

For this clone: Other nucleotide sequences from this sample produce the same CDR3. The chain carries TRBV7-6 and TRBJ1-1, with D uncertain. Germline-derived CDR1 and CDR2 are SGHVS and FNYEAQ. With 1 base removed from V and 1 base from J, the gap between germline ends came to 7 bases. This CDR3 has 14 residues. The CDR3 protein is CASSLVPGNTEAFF. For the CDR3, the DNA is TGTGCCAGCAGCTTAGTTCCAGGGAACACTGAAGCTTTCTTT.

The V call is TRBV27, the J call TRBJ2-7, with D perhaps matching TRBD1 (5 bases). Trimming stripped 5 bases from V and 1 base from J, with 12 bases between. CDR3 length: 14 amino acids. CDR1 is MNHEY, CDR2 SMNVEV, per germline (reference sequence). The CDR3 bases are TGTGCCAGCAGTCCCCCTGACAGATCCTACGAGCAGTACGTC. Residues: CASSPPDRSYEQYV.

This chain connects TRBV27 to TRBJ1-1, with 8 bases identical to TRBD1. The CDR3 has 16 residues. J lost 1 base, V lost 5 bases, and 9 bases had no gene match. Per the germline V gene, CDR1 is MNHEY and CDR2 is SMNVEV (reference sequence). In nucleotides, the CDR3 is TGTGCCAGCAGTCCCCGGACAGGGCGTGGGAACACTGAAGCTTTCTTT. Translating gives CASSPRTGRGNTEAFF.

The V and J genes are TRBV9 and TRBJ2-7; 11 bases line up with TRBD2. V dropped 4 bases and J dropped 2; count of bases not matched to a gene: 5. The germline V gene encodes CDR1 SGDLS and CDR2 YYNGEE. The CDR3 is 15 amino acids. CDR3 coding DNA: TGTGCCAGCAGCCCAACTAGCGGGGGCCCCTACGAGCAGTACTTC. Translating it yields CASSPTSGGPYEQYF. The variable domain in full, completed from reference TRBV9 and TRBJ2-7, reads DSGVTQTPKHLITATGQRVTLRCSPRSGDLSVYWYQQSLDQGLQFLIQYYNGEERAKGNILERFSAQQFPDLHSELNLSSLELGDSALYFCASSPTSGGPYEQYFGPGTRLTVT.

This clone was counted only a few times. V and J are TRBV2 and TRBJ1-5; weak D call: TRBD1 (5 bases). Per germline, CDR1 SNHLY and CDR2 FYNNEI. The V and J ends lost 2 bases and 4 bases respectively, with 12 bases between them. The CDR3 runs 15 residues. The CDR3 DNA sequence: TGTGCCAGCAGTGAAACCAGGGCGAGTAATCAGCCCCAGCATTTT. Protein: CASSETRASNQPQHF.

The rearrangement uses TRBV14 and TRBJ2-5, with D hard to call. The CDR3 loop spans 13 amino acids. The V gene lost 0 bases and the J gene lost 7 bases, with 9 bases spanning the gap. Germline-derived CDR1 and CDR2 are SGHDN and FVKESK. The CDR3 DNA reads TGTGCCAGCAGCCAAGATCGGCCAGGGACCCAGTACTTC. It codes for CASSQDRPGTQYF. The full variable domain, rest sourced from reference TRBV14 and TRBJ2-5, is EAGVTQFPSHSVIEKGQTVTLRCDPISGHDNLYWYRRVMGKEIKFLLHFVKESKQDESGMPNNRFLAERTGGTYSTLKVQPAELEDSGVYFCASSQDRPGTQYFGPGTRLLVL.

The CDR3 spells CASSHSRGITEAFF. For the CDR3, the DNA is TGTGCCAGCAGCCATAGCAGGGGGATCACTGAAGCTTTCTTT. The chain couples TRBV14 to TRBJ1-1; TRBD1 agrees at 7 bases. Germline CDR1 and CDR2: SGHDN and FVKESK. This CDR3 spans 14 amino acids. V lost 3 bases to trimming and J lost 4 bases; unmatched junction nucleotides: 5.

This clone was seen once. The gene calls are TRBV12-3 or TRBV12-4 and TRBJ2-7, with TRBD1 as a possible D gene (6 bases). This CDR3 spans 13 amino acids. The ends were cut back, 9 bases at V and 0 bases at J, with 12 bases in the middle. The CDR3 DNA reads TGTGCCAGTTCTGACAGGCTCTCCTACGAGCAGTACTTC. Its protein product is CASSDRLSYEQYF.